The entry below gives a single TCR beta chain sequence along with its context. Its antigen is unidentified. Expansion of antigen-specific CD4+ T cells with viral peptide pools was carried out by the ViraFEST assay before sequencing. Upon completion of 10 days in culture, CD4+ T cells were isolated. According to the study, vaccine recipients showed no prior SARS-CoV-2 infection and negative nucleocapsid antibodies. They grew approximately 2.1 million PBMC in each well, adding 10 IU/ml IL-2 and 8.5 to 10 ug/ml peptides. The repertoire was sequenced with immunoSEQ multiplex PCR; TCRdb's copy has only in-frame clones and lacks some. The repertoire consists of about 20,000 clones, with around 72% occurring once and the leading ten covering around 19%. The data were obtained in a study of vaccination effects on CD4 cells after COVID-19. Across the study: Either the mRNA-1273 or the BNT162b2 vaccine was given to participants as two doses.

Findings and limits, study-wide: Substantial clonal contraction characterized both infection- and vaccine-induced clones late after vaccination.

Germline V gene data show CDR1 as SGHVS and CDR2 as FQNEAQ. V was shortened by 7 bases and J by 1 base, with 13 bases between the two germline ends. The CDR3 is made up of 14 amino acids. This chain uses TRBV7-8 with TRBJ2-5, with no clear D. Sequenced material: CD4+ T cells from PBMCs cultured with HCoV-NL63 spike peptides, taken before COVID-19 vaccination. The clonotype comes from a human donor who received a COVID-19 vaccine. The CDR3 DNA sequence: TGTGCCAGCACTAACACCCGGGCCCAAGAGACCCAGTACTTC. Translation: CASTNTRAQETQYF.